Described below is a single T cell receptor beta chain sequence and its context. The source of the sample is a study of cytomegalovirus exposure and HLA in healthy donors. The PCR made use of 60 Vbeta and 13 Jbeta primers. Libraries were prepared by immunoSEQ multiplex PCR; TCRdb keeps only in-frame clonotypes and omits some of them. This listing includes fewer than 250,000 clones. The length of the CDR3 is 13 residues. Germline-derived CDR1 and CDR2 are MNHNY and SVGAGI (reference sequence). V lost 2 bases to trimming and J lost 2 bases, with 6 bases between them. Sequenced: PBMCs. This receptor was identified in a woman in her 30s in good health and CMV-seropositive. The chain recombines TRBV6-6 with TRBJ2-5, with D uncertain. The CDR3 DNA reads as TGTGCCAGCAGTTACAATAGACAAGAGACCCAGTACTTC. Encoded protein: CASSYNRQETQYF.